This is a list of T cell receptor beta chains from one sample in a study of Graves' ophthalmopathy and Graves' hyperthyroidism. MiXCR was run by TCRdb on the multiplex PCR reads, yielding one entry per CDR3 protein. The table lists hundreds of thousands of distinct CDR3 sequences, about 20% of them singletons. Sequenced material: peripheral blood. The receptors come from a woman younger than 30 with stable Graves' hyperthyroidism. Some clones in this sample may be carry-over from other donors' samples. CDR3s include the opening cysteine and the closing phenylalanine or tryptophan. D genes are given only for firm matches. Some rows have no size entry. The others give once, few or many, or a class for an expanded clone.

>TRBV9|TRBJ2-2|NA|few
CASSVGEGTNTGELFF
TGTGCCAGCAGCGTAGGGGAAGGAACCAACACCGGGGAGCTGTTTTTT
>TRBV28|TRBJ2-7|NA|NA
CASRTTPYEQYF
TGTGCCAGCAGGACTACCCCTTACGAGCAGTACTTC
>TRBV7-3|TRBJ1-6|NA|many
CASSSNGGRRDSPLHF
TGTGCCAGCAGCTCCAACGGGGGGCGGAGGGATTCACCCCTCCACTTT
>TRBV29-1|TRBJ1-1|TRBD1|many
CSVDPRTGPNTEAFF
TGCAGCGTTGACCCCCGGACAGGGCCGAACACTGAAGCTTTCTTT
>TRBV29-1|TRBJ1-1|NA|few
CSVRGNTEAFF
TGCAGTGTACGGGGGAACACTGAAGCTTTCTTT
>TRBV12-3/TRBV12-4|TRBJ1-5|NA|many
CASSFGPGDTGPQHF
TGTGCCAGCAGTTTTGGCCCTGGGGATACGGGGCCCCAGCATTTT
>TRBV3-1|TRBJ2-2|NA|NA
CASRASRGGTGELFF
TGTGCCAGCAGAGCAAGCAGGGGTGGTACCGGGGAGCTGTTTTTT
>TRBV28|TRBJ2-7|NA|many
CASSPVGQSVWEQYF
TGTGCCAGCAGCCCTGTTGGACAGAGCGTGTGGGAGCAGTACTTC
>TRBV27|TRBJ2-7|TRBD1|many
CASSLTGDEQYF
TGTGCCAGCAGCTTGACAGGGGACGAGCAGTACTTC
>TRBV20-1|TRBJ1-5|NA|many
CSASPQAPSQPQHF
TGCAGTGCTAGCCCGCAGGCACCGAGTCAGCCCCAGCATTTT
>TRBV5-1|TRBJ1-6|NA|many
CASSPDGQLDSPLHF
TGCGCCAGCAGCCCCGACGGGCAGTTGGATTCACCCCTCCACTTT
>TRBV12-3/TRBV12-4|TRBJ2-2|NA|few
CASCQGLGGTGELFF
TGTGCCAGCTGCCAGGGTTTAGGGGGGACCGGGGAGCTGTTTTTT
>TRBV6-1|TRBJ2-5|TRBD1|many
CASSDPGQGNGETQYF
TGTGCCAGCAGTGATCCGGGACAGGGTAACGGCGAGACCCAGTACTTC
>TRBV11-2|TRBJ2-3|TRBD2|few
CASSPRLAGRADTQYF
TGTGCCAGCAGCCCTAGACTAGCGGGAAGGGCAGATACGCAGTATTTT
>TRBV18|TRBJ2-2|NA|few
CASSSRSLGGELFF
TGTGCCAGCTCCTCTCGGTCTCTCGGCGGGGAGCTGTTTTTT
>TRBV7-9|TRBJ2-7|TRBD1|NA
CASSFSQGAYEQYF
TGTGCCAGCAGCTTCTCACAGGGGGCCTACGAGCAGTACTTC
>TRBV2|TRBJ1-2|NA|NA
CASWSGVLDGYTF
TGTGCCAGCTGGTCTGGGGTTCTTGATGGCTACACCTTC
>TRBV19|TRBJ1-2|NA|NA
CASTRDNQIDNYGYTF
TGTGCCAGTACCAGGGACAACCAGATCGATAACTATGGCTACACCTTC
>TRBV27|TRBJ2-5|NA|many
CASSYDSGETQYF
TGTGCCAGCAGCTACGACAGTGGAGAGACCCAGTACTTC
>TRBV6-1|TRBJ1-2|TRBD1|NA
CASTPRQGADGYTF
TGTGCCAGCACCCCAAGGCAGGGGGCAGATGGCTACACCTTC
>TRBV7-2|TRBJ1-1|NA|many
CASSFRARGAFF
TGTGCCAGCAGCTTCAGGGCCAGAGGAGCTTTCTTT
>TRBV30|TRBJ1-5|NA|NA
CAWTPFGDGNQPQHF
TGTGCCTGGACCCCCTTTGGGGACGGTAATCAGCCCCAGCATTTT
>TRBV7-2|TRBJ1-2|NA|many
CASSLASRITNYGYTF
TGTGCCAGCAGCTTAGCGAGTCGGATTACTAACTATGGCTACACCTTC
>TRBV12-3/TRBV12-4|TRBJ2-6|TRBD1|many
CASSPRTGAASGANVLTF
TGTGCCAGCAGTCCCAGGACAGGGGCCGCGTCTGGGGCCAACGTCCTGACTTTC
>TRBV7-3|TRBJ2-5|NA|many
CASSLSRQETQYF
TGTGCCAGCAGCTTAAGCAGACAAGAGACCCAGTACTTC
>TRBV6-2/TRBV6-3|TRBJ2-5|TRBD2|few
CASTYRLAGNPLQETQYF
TGTGCCAGCACTTACAGACTAGCGGGTAATCCCCTCCAAGAGACCCAGTACTTC
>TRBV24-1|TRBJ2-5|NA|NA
CATSGEYRETQYF
TGTGCCACCAGTGGAGAGTACCGGGAGACCCAGTACTTC
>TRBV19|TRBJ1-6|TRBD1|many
CASRGLGQTNSPLHF
TGTGCCAGTAGGGGGTTGGGACAGACTAATTCACCCCTCCACTTT
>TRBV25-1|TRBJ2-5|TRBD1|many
CASSDPGTGGRQGQETQYF
TGTGCCAGCAGTGATCCCGGGACAGGGGGCCGCCAGGGACAAGAGACCCAGTACTTC
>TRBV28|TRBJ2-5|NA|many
CASSLRTPGRETQYF
TGTGCCAGCAGTTTAAGGACCCCCGGTCGGGAGACCCAGTACTTC
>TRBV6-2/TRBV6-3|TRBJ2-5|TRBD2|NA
CASSFGSGGYETQYF
TGTGCCAGCAGCTTCGGGAGCGGGGGATACGAGACCCAGTACTTC